This is a list of T cell receptor beta chains from one sample in a study of T cells in Graves' hyperthyroidism and ophthalmopathy. TCRdb called the multiplex PCR reads again in MiXCR, with one record for every CDR3 protein. The sample lists hundreds of thousands of distinct CDR3 sequences; approximately 14% were seen once. The sample taken for sequencing was blood. The receptor set was obtained from a woman in her twenties or thirties with Graves' hyperthyroidism that later progressed to Graves' ophthalmopathy. CDR3s leave out the opening cysteine and the closing phenylalanine or tryptophan. A D gene is named only where the DNA matches it firmly.

TRBD2	TRBJ2-7	TRBV4-2	ASSQGAGVLYEQY
TRBD2	TRBJ2-5	TRBV11-1	ASSLAAGGQETQY
NA	TRBJ1-1	TRBV29-1	SVVSVGDTEAF
TRBD2	TRBJ2-7	TRBV2	ASKLAAYEQY
NA	TRBJ2-6	TRBV7-3	ASSLNGEAGANVLT
NA	TRBJ2-5	TRBV2	ASRTWKETQY
NA	TRBJ1-5	TRBV6-2/TRBV6-3	ASSQTEFSNQPQH
TRBD1	TRBJ1-1	TRBV19	ASSKVGGVNTEAF
NA	TRBJ2-3	TRBV7-9	ASSSPPPDTQY
NA	TRBJ1-1	TRBV6-1	ASSEAQRSKAF
NA	TRBJ2-4	TRBV27	ASSSSLGIQY
NA	TRBJ2-7	TRBV30	AAGPGPAGAIYEQY
TRBD1	TRBJ2-1	TRBV6-5	ASSYSLTRDRGYNEQF